These 18 T cell receptor beta chains were sequenced from one sample in a study of cytotoxic CD8 clonotypes in ibrutinib-treated CLL. Clones were read by immunoSEQ multiplex PCR, and TCRdb kept only the in-frame ones, dropping some. This sample carries some 200,000 clones, roughly 73% of them seen once, and the ten largest clones take over 9.5%. The source material was PBMCs, sampled after 12 months of ibrutinib treatment. Receptors were obtained from a human donor with chronic lymphocytic leukemia.

This rearrangement joins TRBV30 to TRBJ1-1, with 8 bases identical to TRBD1. V was clipped by 3 bases and J by 0 bases; unmatched bases: 6. The V gene's germline CDR1 is GTSNPN and CDR2 SVGIG (reference sequence). This CDR3 has 15 residues. CDR3 residues: CAWRGLQGVNTEAFF. The CDR3 region has the DNA TGTGCCTGGAGGGGATTACAGGGGGTGAACACTGAAGCTTTCTTT.

This chain connects TRBV29-1 to TRBJ2-6; no clear D. V lost 7 bases and J 2 bases, leaving 9 bases between the germline ends. This CDR3 has 13 amino acids. The germline V gene has CDR1 SQVTM and CDR2 ANQGSEA. The chain's CDR3 is CSARQPGANVLTF. Written as DNA, the CDR3 is TGCAGCGCCCGACAACCTGGGGCCAACGTCCTGACTTTC.

This chain joins TRBV19 and TRBJ1-2; a possible D gene is TRBD1 (6 bases). This CDR3 is built from 15 residues. Trimming stripped 4 bases from V and 14 bases from J, with 26 bases between. Germline CDR1 reads LNHDA; CDR2 reads SQIVND (reference sequence). CDR3: CASSTGYDRSHHSTF. In DNA form, the CDR3 reads TGTGCCAGTAGTACGGGATATGACAGGTCCCATCATTCAACCTTC.

This clone appeared a few times. The chain employs TRBV5-1 and TRBJ1-5; D unclear. V shed 4 bases and J shed 4 bases, with 9 bases lying between them. This CDR3 spans 13 amino acids. Germline CDR1 SGHRS, CDR2 YFSETQ. In DNA, the CDR3 is TGCGCCAGCAGCGTCGACACGAATCAGCCCCAGCATTTT. Translated, it gives CASSVDTNQPQHF.

The chain is built from TRBV29-1 and TRBJ2-5, with no clear D. The CDR3 consists of 11 residues. Germline V lookup: CDR1 SQVTM, CDR2 ANQGSEA. The germline V and J ends were trimmed by 4 bases and 5 bases, with 8 bases remaining between them. CDR3 DNA sequence: TGCAGCGTTGCCAACGGGGAGACCCAGTACTTC. Translation: CSVANGETQYF.

This chain connects TRBV27 to TRBJ1-5; tentatively, D is TRBD1 (5 bases). Trimming stripped 1 base from V and 11 bases from J, with 18 bases between. This CDR3 is 15 amino acids long. The V gene's germline CDR1 is MNHEY and CDR2 SMNVEV (reference sequence). DNA for the CDR3: TGTGCCAGCAGTTTATTAGCGCCAGGGACCTGGGCCCAGCATTTT. Translated, it gives CASSLLAPGTWAQHF.

This clone was seen once. The chain employs TRBV19 and TRBJ2-3; 7 bases align to TRBD1. This CDR3 comprises 14 residues. J lost 6 bases, V lost 7 bases, and 10 bases had no gene match. In germline, CDR1 is LNHDA, CDR2 SQIVND (reference sequence). CDR3 amino acids: CASTGIDRADTQYF. In DNA, the CDR3 is TGTGCCAGTACCGGAATTGACAGGGCTGATACGCAGTATTTT.

The chain joins TRBV11-3 to TRBJ2-7; no firm D call. V was trimmed by 5 bases and J by 1 base, leaving 12 bases between them. CDR1 SGHNT and CDR2 YENEEA come from the germline V gene. The length of the CDR3 is 14 residues. The CDR3 sequence is CASSQDFFSYEQYF. The CDR3 DNA reads as TGTGCCAGCAGCCAAGACTTCTTTTCCTACGAGCAGTACTTC.

The chain uses TRBV6-5 and TRBJ2-7; 12 nucleotides line up with TRBD1. After removal of 7 bases from V and 6 bases from J, the junction contained 10 bases not matched to a gene. This CDR3 has 15 residues. CDR1 and CDR2 (germline): MNHEY, SVGAGI. For the CDR3, the DNA is TGTGCCAGCAAATTACGGGACAGGGGGCTGAGCGAGCAGTACTTC. Translated: CASKLRDRGLSEQYF.

V is TRBV5-4 and J is TRBJ2-7; D perhaps matches TRBD2 (6 bases). Germline values: CDR1 SGHNT, CDR2 YYREEE (reference sequence). The CDR3 has 14 residues. The ends were cut back, 0 bases at V and 2 bases at J, with 9 bases in the middle. CDR3 DNA sequence: TGTGCCAGCAGCTTGGTGGGGGGACCCTACGAGCAGTACTTC. This codes for CASSLVGGPYEQYF.

The chain has TRBV7-2 and TRBJ2-1; 9 bases fit TRBD2. CDR1 is SGHTA and CDR2 is FQGNSA in the germline V gene. The V and J ends lost 4 bases and 3 bases, in that order; junction bases with no gene match: 4. The CDR3 is 15 residues long. The CDR3 is CASSSGTSSYNEQFF. In nucleotides, the CDR3 is TGTGCCAGCAGCTCGGGGACTAGCAGCTACAATGAGCAGTTCTTC.

V and J are TRBV2 and TRBJ2-7; 8 bases agree with TRBD2. The CDR3 runs 15 residues. Per the germline V gene, CDR1 is SNHLY and CDR2 is FYNNEI. J was trimmed by 3 bases and V by 8 bases; bases with no gene match: 12. In DNA, the CDR3 is TGTGCCAGCGGGAAAGGGGGGACTAGTATCTACGAGCAGTACTTC. Translated, it gives CASGKGGTSIYEQYF.

V and J are TRBV11-2 and TRBJ2-5; 9 bases match TRBD1. CDR1 SGHAT and CDR2 FQNNGV come from the germline V gene. J was trimmed by 1 base and V by 3 bases; bases with no gene match: 6. The CDR3 runs to 16 residues. CDR3 bases: TGTGCCAGCAGCTTCAGACAGGGGGTAGGCCAAGAGACCCAGTACTTC. Translated, it gives CASSFRQGVGQETQYF.

The chain has TRBV5-1 and TRBJ2-7; D may be TRBD1 (7 bases). Germline V gene data show CDR1 as SGHRS and CDR2 as YFSETQ. This CDR3 is 15 amino acids long. V was shortened by 0 bases and J by 9 bases, with 19 bases between the two germline ends. CDR3 residues: CASSLEFRGASGQYF. CDR3 nucleotides: TGCGCCAGCAGCTTGGAGTTCAGGGGGGCCTCCGGGCAGTACTTC.

The CDR3 region is CASSAPYRRRYEQYF. CDR3 nucleotides: TGTGCCAGCAGCGCCCCTTACAGGCGGCGTTACGAGCAGTACTTC. This rearrangement joins TRBV9 to TRBJ2-7, with a tentative D call TRBD1 (5 bases). The V end lost 3 bases, the J end lost 4 bases, and 17 bases lay between the germline ends. The germline V gene encodes CDR1 SGDLS and CDR2 YYNGEE. There are 15 residues in the CDR3.

The chain links TRBV5-6 to TRBJ2-7; D possibly uses TRBD1 or TRBD2 (5 bases each). The germline gives CDR1 SGHDT, CDR2 YYEEEE. This CDR3 spans 17 amino acids. The V gene lost 6 bases and the J gene lost 5 bases, with 27 bases spanning the gap. The CDR3 sequence: CASNTRTWAGLFHEQYF. DNA for the CDR3: TGTGCCAGCAACACTAGGACGTGGGCAGGGCTTTTCCACGAGCAGTACTTC.

The rearrangement links TRBV6-5 to TRBJ2-5; D gene uncertain. V lost 0 bases and J lost 5, with 16 bases in between. Germline CDR1 reads MNHEY; CDR2 reads SVGAGI. The CDR3 totals 16 residues. The CDR3 sequence is CASSYSNPRQAETQYF. Written as DNA, the CDR3 is TGTGCCAGCAGTTACTCGAACCCCCGGCAGGCGGAGACCCAGTACTTC.

This rearrangement joins TRBV10-2 to TRBJ2-2; 9 bases are a match to TRBD2. The CDR3 runs to 16 residues. CDR1 is WSHSY, CDR2 SAAADI, per germline. The V gene end was trimmed by 0 bases and the J gene end by 8 bases; junction bases not matched to a gene: 7. The CDR3 protein is CASSESATSGVGELFF. The CDR3 nucleotides read TGCGCCAGCAGTGAGTCGGCGACTAGCGGCGTAGGGGAGCTGTTTTTT.